What follows are 28 T cell receptor beta chains derived from one specimen sequenced in a study of breast tumors, draining lymph nodes, adjacent tissues. Axillary draining lymph nodes of breast cancer patients supplied the node samples. MiXCR, run by TCRdb on the multiplex PCR reads, gives a single entry per CDR3 protein. The profile shows 200,000 to 250,000 distinct CDR3 sequences, around 34% of them singletons. Sequenced material: axillary lymph node tissue. All receptors come from a female donor with breast cancer. Some clones in this sample may be carry-over from other donors' samples.

This clonotype occurred a few times. A much bigger clone sits one base away, suggesting this may be a read error. The chain links TRBV20-1 to TRBJ2-3, with a weak D call TRBD2 (6 bases). In germline, CDR1 is DFQATT, CDR2 SNEGSKA (reference sequence). The CDR3 totals 14 residues. V dropped 1 base and J dropped 8 bases, with 16 bases sitting between them. The CDR3 region is CSARAPPLAATQYF. CDR3 DNA: TGCAGTGCTAGAGCCCCACCACTAGCAGCTACGCAGTATTTT.

The chain is built from TRBV19 and TRBJ2-2, with a tentative D call TRBD2 (6 bases). Trimming pared 6 bases from V and 0 bases from J, leaving 11 bases between. The CDR3 extends over 15 amino acids. Germline lookup yields CDR1 LNHDA and CDR2 SQIVND (reference sequence). The CDR3 bases are TGTGCCAGTAGCCGGAGGAGGGCGAACACCGGGGAGCTGTTTTTT. Residues: CASSRRRANTGELFF.

This clonotype was recorded a few times. The CDR3 end shows no conserved phenylalanine or tryptophan, and so a read error is likely. The DNA is left out, because the CDR3 cannot be placed on it with certainty; the CDR3 is given as TCRdb lists it. V is TRBV5-1 and J is TRBJ2-5; the table's D gene call, TRBD2, was not cross checked with the DNA. The CDR3 totals 8 residues, both ends included. Germline assignment: CDR1 SGHRS and CDR2 YFSETQ. The CDR3: CASSRGTS.

This clonotype showed up just a few times. The J gene is TRBJ2-5, the V gene TRBV7-6, with TRBD1 identical over 8 bases. The CDR3 is made up of 13 amino acids. Per germline, CDR1 SGHVS and CDR2 FNYEAQ. V gave up 7 bases and J gave up 2 bases; unmatched junction bases: 3. The CDR3 coding sequence is TGTGCCAGCAAGGACAGGGAACAAGAGACCCAGTACTTC. This codes for CASKDREQETQYF.

The rearrangement uses TRBV20-1 and TRBJ2-7, with 7 bases identical to TRBD2. V shed 1 base, J shed 0 bases, and the junction held 9 bases outside the gene matches. Germline CDR1 and CDR2: DFQATT and SNEGSKA (reference sequence). The length of the CDR3 is 16 residues. The CDR3 DNA is TGCAGTGCTAGAGTTCGTGGGGGGGACCTCTCCTACGAGCAGTACTTC. It specifies CSARVRGGDLSYEQYF.

This clonotype was recorded at least ten times. The V and J genes are TRBV25-1 and TRBJ2-1; 8 bases are shared with TRBD2. V lost 4 bases and J lost 3; bases outside the gene matches: 5. This CDR3 is 15 amino acids long. CDR1 and CDR2 (germline): MGHDK, SYGVNS. The CDR3 DNA follows: TGTGCCAGCAGTGTCGGGGGGGCGAACTACAATGAGCAGTTCTTC. It yields the protein CASSVGGANYNEQFF.

This clonotype was seen only a few times. A junction boundary mismatches the germline segment, possibly from a read error. The J gene is TRBJ2-5, the V gene TRBV7-9; the D gene could be TRBD1 or TRBD2 (5 bases each). The CDR3 length is 15 residues. Germline CDR1 and CDR2: SEHNR and FQNEAQ (reference sequence). The CDR3 DNA is TGTGCCAGCAGCTTAGGGGGGTTGATTGGAGAGACCCAGCACTTC. Translation: CASSLGGLIGETQHF.

Remarks on this clonotype: Being one base from a much bigger clone, this may be a read error. J is TRBJ2-1 and V is TRBV7-8, with D maybe TRBD2 (6 bases). Per the germline V gene, CDR1 is SGHVS and CDR2 is FQNEAQ. CDR3 size: 14 residues. CDR3 region: CTSSSSGTPNEQFF. The DNA for the CDR3 is TGTACCAGCAGCTCCTCCGGGACTCCCAATGAGCAGTTCTTC. Variable domain in full (rest from reference TRBV7-8 and TRBJ2-1): GAGVSQSPRYKVAKRGQDVALRCDPISGHVSLFWYQQALGQGPEFLTYFQNEAQLDKSGLPSDRFFAERPEGSVSTLKIQRTQQEDSAVYLCTSSSSGTPNEQFFGPGTRLTVL.

The rearrangement uses TRBV20-1 and TRBJ1-6, with TRBD1 matching 7 bases. Germline V gene sequence: CDR1 DFQATT, CDR2 SNEGSKA (reference sequence). CDR3 size: 12 residues. Here the CDR3 reads CSPSGGNSPLHF. The CDR3 DNA reads as TGCAGCCCCTCAGGGGGGAATTCACCCCTCCACTTT.

This clonotype was counted only a few times. V gene TRBV11-1 combines with J gene TRBJ1-3, with D possibly TRBD1 on 6 matching bases. Germline V gene data show CDR1 as SGHAT and CDR2 as FQDESV (reference sequence). The CDR3 runs 15 residues. The germline V and J ends were trimmed by 5 bases and 5 bases, with 16 bases remaining between them. The CDR3 loop reads CASSVNQGFRNTIYF. DNA for the CDR3: TGTGCCAGCAGCGTCAATCAGGGGTTTAGAAACACCATATATTTT.

On this clonotype itself: Since a much larger clone is just one base distant, this may be a read error. Since no conserved phenylalanine or tryptophan closes the CDR3, a read error is the likely cause. V gene TRBV7-3 combines with J gene TRBJ2-1, with D possibly matching TRBD2 (6 bases). Trimming pared 2 bases from V and 7 bases from J, leaving 12 bases between. CDR3 length: 14 residues. CDR1 is SGHTA and CDR2 is FQGTGA in the germline V gene. The CDR3 here is CASSLGFAGNEQFL. The CDR3 region has the DNA TGTGCCAGCAGCTTAGGGTTTGCGGGAAATGAGCAGTTCCTC.

This clonotype turned up a few times. This chain links TRBV28 with TRBJ2-7; TRBD2 is a possible D gene (7 bases). V dropped 8 bases and J dropped 5 bases, with 19 bases sitting between them. Looked up from germline, CDR1 is MDHEN and CDR2 is SYDVKM. The CDR3 spans 14 residues. CDR3 in amino acids: CASGKGEGSNEQYF. The CDR3 DNA follows: TGTGCCAGCGGGAAGGGGGAGGGGTCCAACGAGCAGTACTTC.

Ten or more counts support this clonotype. The germline gene is not matched at one end of the junction; a read error may be the cause. The chain links TRBV12-3 or TRBV12-4 to TRBJ2-7; D might be TRBD2 (6 bases). The CDR3 has 13 residues. CDR3 region: CASSLRDAYVQYF. The CDR3 bases are TGTGCCAGCAGTTTGCGGGACGCCTACGTGCAGTACTTC.

In this sample, this clonotype turned up many times. This sequence joins TRBV14 and TRBJ2-3; D is undetermined. CDR1 and CDR2 (germline): SGHDN, FVKESK. V lost 5 bases and J lost 6, with 12 bases in between. The CDR3 consists of 13 residues. The CDR3 reads CASSLATADTQYF. The CDR3 DNA reads as TGTGCCAGCAGCTTGGCGACTGCCGATACGCAGTATTTT.

The V call is TRBV6-6, the J call TRBJ1-3; no firm D call. This CDR3 contains 11 residues. Looked up from germline, CDR1 is MNHNY and CDR2 is SVGAGI (reference sequence). Trimming took off 2 bases at V and 12 bases at J, with 8 bases between the two ends. CDR3 region: CASSYLGIIYF. The CDR3 nucleotides read TGTGCCAGCAGTTACCTTGGCATCATATATTTT.

This clonotype was recorded at least ten times. The chain has TRBV7-8 and TRBJ2-2; D is ambiguous. CDR1 is SGHVS and CDR2 is FQNEAQ in the germline V gene. Deletions cut 1 base from V and 6 bases from J, with 9 bases between. The CDR3 is made up of 14 amino acids. The CDR3 bases are TGTGCCAGCAGCTTAGGATTGGGTTCCGGGGAGCTGTTTTTT. This codes for CASSLGLGSGELFF. Based on the CDR3 plus reference TRBV7-8 and TRBJ2-2, the full variable domain is GAGVSQSPRYKVAKRGQDVALRCDPISGHVSLFWYQQALGQGPEFLTYFQNEAQLDKSGLPSDRFFAERPEGSVSTLKIQRTQQEDSAVYLCASSLGLGSGELFFGEGSRLTVL.

This clonotype was observed at least ten times. The genes are TRBV19 and TRBJ1-5, with TRBD1 matching over 10 bases. There are 19 residues in the CDR3. CDR1 and CDR2 (germline): LNHDA, SQIVND (reference sequence). Trimming cost V 1 base and J 0 bases; bases outside gene matches: 9. CDR3 DNA sequence: TGTGCCAGTAGTATAGTGGGGACAGGGGCGCCCGCTAGCAATCAGCCCCAGCATTTT. It codes for CASSIVGTGAPASNQPQHF.

This clonotype was seen repeatedly, ten times or more. This chain links TRBV5-8 with TRBJ2-1; D is undetermined. V was trimmed by 4 bases and J by 1 base, leaving 9 bases between them. The germline gives CDR1 SGHTS, CDR2 YDEGEE. This CDR3 has 14 residues. The CDR3, as DNA: TGTGCCAGCAGCCCGGGCCAATCCTACAATGAGCAGTTCTTC. Translated: CASSPGQSYNEQFF.

This clonotype showed up many times. In DNA, the CDR3 is TGTGCCAGCAGTGCCGGACAGGGGATGAATTCACCCCTCCACTTT. Translation gives CASSAGQGMNSPLHF. The chain combines TRBV6-5 with TRBJ1-6, with 9 bases identical to TRBD1. CDR3 size: 15 residues. J gave up 7 bases and V 5 bases, and 6 bases lay outside the gene matches. Per germline, CDR1 MNHEY and CDR2 SVGAGI.

V and J are TRBV10-2 and TRBJ1-2; tentative D call: TRBD1 (6 bases). The CDR3 contains 13 residues. V lost 2 bases, J lost 4 bases, and 8 bases lay in between. The germline gives CDR1 WSHSY, CDR2 SAAADI. The chain's CDR3 is CASSEDRSYGYTF. The CDR3 bases are TGCGCCAGCAGTGAGGACAGGAGCTATGGCTACACCTTC.

The table lists this clonotype with many counts. The chain couples TRBV4-2 to TRBJ1-2; D is possibly TRBD1 (5 bases). Between the trimmed V and J ends, which lost 1 base and 3 bases, there was a span of 15 bases. The CDR3 loop spans 16 amino acids. Per germline, CDR1 LGHNA and CDR2 YNFKEQ. The DNA of the CDR3 is TGTGCCAGCAGCCAAGGGTCAGGGAGGGAAGACTATGGCTACACCTTC. It specifies CASSQGSGREDYGYTF.

In its sample, this clonotype was seen many times. The chain couples TRBV7-2 to TRBJ2-3; 8 bases are shared with TRBD2. V shed 5 bases and J 5 bases; nucleotides not matched to a gene: 9. The germline gives CDR1 SGHTA, CDR2 FQGNSA. CDR3 length: 15 residues. CDR3 residues: CASSPTSGPGDTQYF. In DNA form, the CDR3 reads TGTGCCAGCAGCCCTACTAGCGGACCTGGAGATACGCAGTATTTT.

This clonotype was picked up many times. The rearrangement joins TRBV4-3 to TRBJ1-4; TRBD1 might be the D (6 bases). In germline, CDR1 is LGHNA, CDR2 YSLEER. The CDR3 is 14 amino acids. Deletions cut 4 bases from V and 5 bases from J, with 11 bases between. The CDR3 here is CASSLDSQNEKLFF. As DNA, the CDR3 is TGCGCCAGCAGCCTGGACAGCCAAAATGAAAAACTGTTTTTT.

This clonotype showed up many times. The chain employs TRBV6-2 or TRBV6-3 and TRBJ1-5, with D uncertain. Germline loops: CDR1 MNHEY, CDR2 SVGEGT. CDR3 size: 12 residues. The V gene lost 8 bases and the J gene lost 6 bases, with 11 bases spanning the gap. The CDR3 nucleotides are TGTGCCAGCGGGGAGCTACTTCAGCCCCAGCATTTT. Its protein is CASGELLQPQHF.

The table lists this clonotype with a count of one. The V gene is TRBV7-6, the J gene TRBJ2-5; the match to TRBD2 covers 8 bases. The CDR3 has 12 residues. Germline-derived CDR1 and CDR2 are SGHVS and FNYEAQ. The V segment lost 5 bases and the J segment 7 bases; nucleotides outside the gene matches: 3. DNA of the CDR3: TGTGCCAGCAGCCGGGGGGGGGTGACCCAGTACTTC. It is translated as CASSRGGVTQYF.

This clonotype has ten or more counts. This chain connects TRBV6-5 to TRBJ1-2, with D possibly matching TRBD1 (6 bases). There are 14 residues in the CDR3. V lost 6 bases to trimming and J lost 4 bases, with 15 bases between them. Germline lookup yields CDR1 MNHEY and CDR2 SVGAGI. The chain's CDR3 is CASRDTGQTYGYTF. DNA of the CDR3: TGTGCCAGCAGGGATACAGGACAGACCTATGGCTACACCTTC.

This rearrangement joins TRBV25-1 to TRBJ1-6; the D is unclear. The CDR3 extends over 16 amino acids. The V gene's germline CDR1 is MGHDK and CDR2 SYGVNS. V was trimmed by 4 bases and J by 6 bases, leaving 16 bases between them. The CDR3 nucleotides are TGTGCCAGCAGTGCCGCCCGTGAAGGCAGTAATTCACCCCTCCACTTT. This gives the protein CASSAAREGSNSPLHF. The full variable domain, with the rest looked up from reference TRBV25-1 and TRBJ1-6, is EADIYQTPRYLVIGTGKKITLECSQTMGHDKMYWYQQDPGMELHLIHYSYGVNSTEKGDLSSESTVSRIRTEHFPLTLESARPSHTSQYLCASSAAREGSNSPLHFGNGTRLTVT.

Comments on this clonotype: No conserved phenylalanine or tryptophan is present at the end of the CDR3, so a read error is the likely explanation. J is TRBJ2-7 and V is TRBV7-8, with a possible D match to TRBD1 (6 bases). Germline V gene sequence: CDR1 SGHVS, CDR2 FQNEAQ. Trimming took off 5 bases at V and 2 bases at J, with 13 bases between the two ends. This CDR3 spans 14 amino acids. The CDR3 loop reads CASSPEGVPYEQYL. The CDR3 DNA is TGTGCCAGCAGCCCAGAGGGGGTTCCCTACGAGCAGTACCTC.